The rows below give T cell receptor beta chains drawn from one sample of a study of CD8 T cells in Susac syndrome. TCRdb processed the immunoSEQ multiplex PCR reads anew with MiXCR; each CDR3 protein has one entry. The sample has 200,000 or so distinct CDR3 sequences, roughly 96% seen once. Material: CD4+ T cells from PBMCs. The receptors were gathered from a human donor with multiple sclerosis. The CDR3 runs from the conserved cysteine through the conserved F or W. The order of the fields is J gene, V gene, D gene, clone size, CDR3 protein, CDR3 DNA. The D gene is left open where the match is weak. Clone size is given for some rows only: seen once, a few or many times, or a class if the clone is expanded.

j_call: TRBJ2-7
v_call: TRBV25-1
d_call: TRBD1
clone_size: -
cdr3_aa: CASSDPGTGPYEQYF
cdr3_nt: TGTGCCAGCAGTGACCCGGGGACAGGTCCCTACGAGCAGTACTTC

j_call: TRBJ2-5
v_call: TRBV23-1
d_call: -
clone_size: once
cdr3_aa: CASSRGEQETQYF
cdr3_nt: TGCGCCAGCAGTCGAGGAGAACAAGAGACCCAGTACTTC

j_call: TRBJ2-1
v_call: TRBV6-6
d_call: TRBD1
clone_size: -
cdr3_aa: CASEGQYNEQFF
cdr3_nt: TGTGCCAGCGAGGGACAGTACAATGAGCAGTTCTTC

j_call: TRBJ2-7
v_call: TRBV15
d_call: TRBD2
clone_size: once
cdr3_aa: CATSRLPGGEQYF
cdr3_nt: TGTGCCACCAGCAGGCTACCGGGGGGCGAGCAGTACTTC

j_call: TRBJ2-5
v_call: TRBV18
d_call: -
clone_size: -
cdr3_aa: CASSPQAEETQYF
cdr3_nt: TGTGCCAGCTCACCACAGGCTGAAGAGACCCAGTACTTC

j_call: TRBJ1-1
v_call: TRBV7-2
d_call: -
clone_size: -
cdr3_aa: CASSGQPNTEAFF
cdr3_nt: TGTGCCAGCAGCGGGCAACCGAACACTGAAGCTTTCTTT

j_call: TRBJ1-6
v_call: TRBV29-1
d_call: -
clone_size: once
cdr3_aa: CSAKRGIDSPLHF
cdr3_nt: TGCAGCGCCAAAAGAGGGATTGATTCACCCCTCCACTTT

j_call: TRBJ2-2
v_call: TRBV12-3/TRBV12-4
d_call: -
clone_size: -
cdr3_aa: CASSFSWSSGELFF
cdr3_nt: TGTGCCAGCAGTTTCTCTTGGTCATCCGGGGAGCTGTTTTTT

j_call: TRBJ2-7
v_call: TRBV12-3/TRBV12-4
d_call: TRBD2
clone_size: -
cdr3_aa: CASSPSGIGEQYF
cdr3_nt: TGTGCCAGCAGCCCTAGCGGGATAGGCGAGCAGTACTTC

j_call: TRBJ2-7
v_call: TRBV25-1
d_call: TRBD2
clone_size: -
cdr3_aa: CASSAPGGGPYEQYF
cdr3_nt: TGTGCCAGCAGTGCCCCGGGGGGAGGACCATACGAGCAGTACTTC

j_call: TRBJ2-7
v_call: TRBV7-2
d_call: -
clone_size: once
cdr3_aa: CASSLARGVGEQYF
cdr3_nt: TGTGCCAGCAGCTTAGCCAGGGGAGTAGGCGAGCAGTACTTC

j_call: TRBJ1-1
v_call: TRBV20-1
d_call: -
clone_size: -
cdr3_aa: CSAHRDVNTEAFF
cdr3_nt: TGCAGTGCCCACAGGGACGTGAACACTGAAGCTTTCTTT

j_call: TRBJ2-1
v_call: TRBV30
d_call: TRBD1
clone_size: -
cdr3_aa: CAWTGTGGAMRQFF
cdr3_nt: TGTGCCTGGACCGGGACAGGGGGAGCAATGAGGCAGTTCTTC

j_call: TRBJ2-7
v_call: TRBV7-8
d_call: -
clone_size: once
cdr3_aa: CASSDRTIRLGQYF
cdr3_nt: TGTGCCAGCTCAGACAGGACCATCCGTTTGGGGCAGTACTTC

j_call: TRBJ2-6
v_call: TRBV24-1
d_call: -
clone_size: once
cdr3_aa: CATSERGSASGANVLTF
cdr3_nt: TGTGCCACCAGTGAGCGCGGATCCGCCTCTGGGGCCAACGTCCTGACTTTC

j_call: TRBJ2-1
v_call: TRBV4-1
d_call: -
clone_size: -
cdr3_aa: CASSQVLGEQFF
cdr3_nt: TGCGCCAGCAGCCAGGTCCTCGGGGAGCAGTTCTTC